A single sample is the source of the 11 T cell receptor beta chains below, sequenced in a study of tissue T cells after allogeneic stem cell transplantation (dated by TCRdb to 2022 to 2024). Interpreted using the paper, the time point label stands for: mouse harvest day 14 after allogeneic transplant. Each mouse graft consisted of 10^7 T-cell-depleted bone marrow cells plus 10^6 splenic CD5+ T cells and was given by tail vein injection. Receptors were amplified or captured by the immunoSEQ multiplex PCR assay. TCRdb holds this immuneACCESS table with in-frame rearrangements only. Some clones are missing; in checked studies, unresolved V genes explain under half, and the rest has no known cause. Recorded for this sample are more than 4,000 clones; about half of them occurred a single time. The biggest ten clones account for roughly a third of the sample. Input material: lymph node tissue. These receptors were obtained from a female BALB/c mouse given C57BL/6 T cells with graft-versus-host disease after an allogeneic hematopoietic cell transplant.

On this clone: Gene names refer to mouse genes. The read falls 1 residue short of the CDR3 end, and the missing part is taken from the germline J gene. V is TRBV13-1 and J is TRBJ1-1; perhaps TRBD1 as D (6 bases). The germline V gene has CDR1 NSHNY and CDR2 SYGAGN. The CDR3 runs 13 residues. V lost 6 bases to trimming and J lost 4 bases, with 13 bases between them. The part of the CDR3 DNA that was read is TGTGCCAGCAATGAGGGGGAGGTCACAGAAGTCTTC. It translates to CASNEGEVTEVF. The CDR3, in full, reads CASNEGEVTEVFF.

Comments on this clone: Gene and germline names: mouse. Read sequence stops 1 residue before the CDR3 end, and the germline J gene provides the missing end. V usage is TRBV19 and J usage is TRBJ2-1, with a possible D match to TRBD1 (6 bases). Germline assignment: CDR1 FNHDT and CDR2 SITEND (reference sequence). V lost 5 bases to trimming and J lost 0 bases, with 9 bases between them. The CDR3 spans 14 residues. The part of the CDR3 DNA that was read is TGTGCCAGCAGCTCAGGGGTTAACTATGCTGAGCAGTTC. Its protein is CASSSGVNYAEQF. The whole CDR3 region reads CASSSGVNYAEQFF.

This clone was detected a few times. Germline and genes: mouse. From the germline J gene comes the end of the CDR3, since the read stops 1 residue before it. The chain joins TRBV26 to TRBJ2-4; D unresolved. Looked up from germline, CDR1 is KGHPV and CDR2 is FQNQEV (reference sequence). The CDR3 has 12 residues. V was pared by 1 base and J by 3 bases, with 2 bases between. The DNA read from the CDR3 is TGTGCCAGCAGTCTGTGGCAAAACACCTTGTAC. This sequence encodes CASSLWQNTLY. In full, the CDR3 is CASSLWQNTLYF.

Note on this clone: The genes and germline here are from mouse. CDR3: CASSRQDEQYF. Incomplete CDR3 DNA: TGTGCCAGCAGTCGACAGGATGAACAGTAC. The V and J genes are TRBV26 and TRBJ2-7, with a possible D match to TRBD1 (6 bases). The observed sequence ends 1 residue before the CDR3 terminus, with the missing tail filled in from the germline J gene. The CDR3 contains 11 residues. Germline loops: CDR1 KGHPV, CDR2 FQNQEV (reference sequence). The V end lost 4 bases, the J end lost 5 bases, and 6 bases lay between the germline ends.

A word on this clone: Germline and genes: mouse. The read terminates 1 residue ahead of where the CDR3 ends, so the germline J gene completes it. This sequence joins TRBV5 and TRBJ2-5; D may be TRBD1 or TRBD2 (6 bases each). Per germline, CDR1 LGHNA and CDR2 YNLKQL (reference sequence). This CDR3 spans 16 amino acids. V was trimmed by 0 bases and J by 0 bases, leaving 10 bases between them. The CDR3 loop is CASSQDRGLNQDTQYF. The sequenced part of the CDR3 DNA is TGTGCCAGCAGCCAAGATCGGGGGCTTAACCAAGACACCCAGTAC.

A remark on this clone: Each gene name is a mouse one. The CDR3 loop reads CASSSRGGYAEQFF. The DNA read from the CDR3 is TGTGCCAGCAGCTCAAGGGGGGGCTATGCTGAGCAGTTC. This chain links TRBV3 with TRBJ2-1, with D possibly matching TRBD2 (7 bases). The CDR3 end lies 1 residue beyond the end of the read and is filled in from the germline J gene. The CDR3 has 14 amino acids. The germline V gene has CDR1 SNHLY and CDR2 FYNGKV (reference sequence). V was pared by 4 bases and J by 3 bases, with 10 bases between.

In regard to this clone: Each gene name is a mouse one. The DNA ends 1 residue before the CDR3 does, and the rest of the CDR3 is filled in from the germline J gene. The chain uses TRBV26 and TRBJ2-4; D not resolved. The V and J ends lost 1 base and 6 bases respectively, with 5 bases between them. This CDR3 contains 12 residues. CDR1 and CDR2 from the germline V gene are KGHPV and FQNQEV (reference sequence). This CDR3 is CASSLFGNTLYF. CDR3 bases read: TGTGCCAGCAGTCTGTTTGGGAACACCTTGTAC.

Worth noting for this clone: Gene labels here are mouse ones. Incomplete CDR3 DNA: TGTGCCAGCAGTATATGTGAACAGTAC. The encoded protein is CASSICEQY. The full-length CDR3 reads as CASSICEQYF. V and J are TRBV19 and TRBJ2-7; D is unclear. The read ends 1 residue before the CDR3 terminus; that terminus is restored from the germline J gene. CDR3 size: 10 residues. V was shortened by 1 base and J by 6 bases, with 2 bases between the two germline ends. Germline CDR1 is FNHDT and CDR2 is SITEND (reference sequence).

Concerning this clone: Gene and germline names: mouse. CDR3 protein: CASSQEWGNTEVFF. Incomplete CDR3 DNA: TGTGCCAGCAGCCAAGAATGGGGCAACACAGAAGTCTTC. The chain joins TRBV5 to TRBJ1-1, with D maybe TRBD1 (5 bases). The observed sequence ends 1 residue before the CDR3 terminus, with the missing tail filled in from the germline J gene. The ends were cut back, 0 bases at V and 2 bases at J, with 7 bases in the middle. This CDR3 has 14 amino acids. CDR1 LGHNA and CDR2 YNLKQL come from the germline V gene (reference sequence).

Concerning this clone: Germline and genes: mouse. The read gets to within 1 residue of the CDR3 end, and the germline J gene fills in the rest. This chain uses TRBV31 with TRBJ1-1; D gene uncertain. Germline CDR1 is GKSSPN and CDR2 is SITVG. The CDR3 spans 13 residues. Trimming stripped 1 base from V and 0 bases from J, with 6 bases between. The CDR3 DNA, read in part, is TGTGCCTGGAGTCCGCAGACAAACACAGAAGTCTTC. It translates to CAWSPQTNTEVF. The full CDR3 sequence reads CAWSPQTNTEVFF.

This clone was detected a few times. Gene names denote mouse genes. The CDR3 region is CASSRLGGREQYF. The covered CDR3 bases are TGTGCAAGCAGCAGACTGGGGGGGCGAGAACAGTAC. The V and J genes are TRBV16 and TRBJ2-7; 12 nucleotides match TRBD2. With the read ending 1 residue before the CDR3 end, the germline J gene is used to fill in that end. Trimming at V came to 5 bases and at J to 7 bases, leaving 3 bases not matched to a gene. The germline CDR1 and CDR2 sequences are SGHSA and FRNQAP. This CDR3 comprises 13 residues.